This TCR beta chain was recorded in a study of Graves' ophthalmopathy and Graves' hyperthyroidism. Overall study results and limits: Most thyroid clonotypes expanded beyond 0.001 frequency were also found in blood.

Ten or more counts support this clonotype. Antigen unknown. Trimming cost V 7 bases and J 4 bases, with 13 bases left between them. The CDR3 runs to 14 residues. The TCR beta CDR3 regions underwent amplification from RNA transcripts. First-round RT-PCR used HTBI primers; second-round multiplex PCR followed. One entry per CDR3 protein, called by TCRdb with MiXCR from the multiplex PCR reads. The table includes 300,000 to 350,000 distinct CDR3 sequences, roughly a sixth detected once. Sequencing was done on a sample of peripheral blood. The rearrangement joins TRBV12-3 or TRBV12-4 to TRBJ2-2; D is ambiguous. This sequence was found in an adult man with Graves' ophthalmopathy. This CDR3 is CASTAAAVTGELFF. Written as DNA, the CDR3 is TGTGCCAGCACCGCGGCGGCAGTCACCGGGGAGCTGTTTTTT.